These 19 T cell receptor beta chains originate from one sample sequenced in a study of cytomegalovirus exposure and HLA in healthy donors (dated by TCRdb to 2016 to 2017). Libraries were made using the immunoSEQ multiplex PCR assay. The multiplex PCR relied on a mix of 60 forward primers for TCR Vbeta segments and 13 reverse primers for TCR Jbeta segments. TCRdb obtained this table from immuneACCESS and retained in-frame rearrangements with V and J assigned. These tables miss some clones; where compared with another copy, unresolved V genes account for less than half of the shortfall, and the remainder is unexplained. This sample has around 170,000 clones in its table, and around 80% of those were observed once. The top ten clonotypes cover 6.3% of the sample. Source material: PBMCs. The receptor source for this set is a man aged 40-49 years in good health and CMV-seropositive.

The chain links TRBV9 to TRBJ2-3; 7 bases are a match to TRBD1. J was trimmed by 4 bases and V by 0 bases; bases with no gene match: 8. The CDR3 extends over 16 amino acids. The germline V gene has CDR1 SGDLS and CDR2 YYNGEE. The CDR3 nucleotides read TGTGCCAGCAGCGTAGGCGAAGGGGGCGCTCCAGATACGCAGTATTTT. This gives the protein CASSVGEGGAPDTQYF.

This clone came up a few times. The rearrangement links TRBV28 to TRBJ2-7; the match to TRBD2 covers 8 bases. J was trimmed by 3 bases and V by 2 bases; bases with no gene match: 6. This CDR3 contains 15 residues. Per the germline V gene, CDR1 is MDHEN and CDR2 is SYDVKM. As DNA, the CDR3 is TGTGCCAGCAGTTTAATAGTAGCGGGGAACTACGAGCAGTACTTC. It translates to CASSLIVAGNYEQYF.

The genes are TRBV27 and TRBJ2-1; 10 nucleotides agree with TRBD2. The CDR3 covers 18 residues. The junction had 20 bases not matched to a gene; V was cut back by 5 bases and J by 10 bases. Looked up from germline, CDR1 is MNHEY and CDR2 is SMNVEV (reference sequence). The CDR3 coding sequence is TGTGCCAGCAGTCCCTACGAACGGGCTAGCGGGGGCCCAGGAGAGCAGTTCTTC. As protein: CASSPYERASGGPGEQFF.

This clone was detected only a few times. The chain has TRBV27 and TRBJ2-3, with 7 nucleotides matching TRBD1. With 5 bases clipped from V and 1 base from J, the junction kept 6 bases outside the gene matches. Germline CDR1 MNHEY, CDR2 SMNVEV (reference sequence). This CDR3 contains 15 residues. The CDR3 DNA sequence: TGTGCCAGCAGTACCCGACAGGGCGGCACAGATACGCAGTATTTT. Its protein product is CASSTRQGGTDTQYF.

The V gene is TRBV29-1, the J gene TRBJ2-5, with a weak D call TRBD1 (6 bases). Germline V lookup: CDR1 SQVTM, CDR2 ANQGSEA. With 3 bases removed from V and 5 bases from J, the gap between germline ends came to 16 bases. The CDR3 sequence is 14 residues long. The CDR3 here is CSVDLQGSRETQYF. DNA for the CDR3: TGCAGCGTTGATTTACAGGGATCAAGGGAGACCCAGTACTTC.

This chain uses TRBV27 with TRBJ2-1, with 7 bases fitting TRBD2. Germline V gene lookup returns CDR1 MNHEY and CDR2 SMNVEV (reference sequence). CDR3 length: 12 residues. V trimming: 6 bases; J trimming: 6 bases; junction bases outside the gene matches: 2. The CDR3 bases are TGTGCCAGCAGGGGGGAGGGCAATGAGCAGTTCTTC. Its translation: CASRGEGNEQFF.

The chain combines TRBV6-5 with TRBJ2-7; D is perhaps TRBD1 (5 bases). Trimming took 0 bases from V and 2 from J, leaving 14 bases between them. The V gene's germline CDR1 is MNHEY and CDR2 SVGAGI. This CDR3 contains 16 residues. Here the CDR3 DNA reads TGTGCCAGCAGTTACTCGAACCGACAGAGCGCCTACGAGCAGTACTTC. This gives the protein CASSYSNRQSAYEQYF.

The genes are TRBV12-5 and TRBJ2-3; D is unresolved. Germline V CDR1 and CDR2: LGHNT, FRNRAP. The CDR3 consists of 16 residues. V lost 0 bases and J lost 2, with 12 bases in between. The CDR3 DNA is TGTGCTAGTGGTTTGGTAGGCGAGGAACCCACAGATACGCAGTATTTT. As protein: CASGLVGEEPTDTQYF. Complete variable domain (other parts from reference TRBV12-5 and TRBJ2-3): DARVTQTPRHKVTEMGQEVTMRCQPILGHNTVFWYRQTMMQGLELLAYFRNRAPLDDSGMPKDRFSAEMPDATLATLKIQPSEPRDSAVYFCASGLVGEEPTDTQYFGPGTRLTVL.

This clone has a single count. The chain carries TRBV9 and TRBJ2-3; TRBD1 aligns across 7 bases. Germline lookup yields CDR1 SGDLS and CDR2 YYNGEE. The trim removed 0 bases at V and 6 bases at J, leaving 4 bases unmatched. The CDR3 contains 14 residues. The CDR3 DNA reads as TGTGCCAGCAGCGTAGCCAGGGGGATGGATACGCAGTATTTT. Its protein product is CASSVARGMDTQYF. Drawing the rest from reference TRBV9 and TRBJ2-3, the complete variable domain is DSGVTQTPKHLITATGQRVTLRCSPRSGDLSVYWYQQSLDQGLQFLIQYYNGEERAKGNILERFSAQQFPDLHSELNLSSLELGDSALYFCASSVARGMDTQYFGPGTRLTVL.

The rearrangement uses TRBV7-2 and TRBJ2-3; 11 bases are shared with TRBD1. Unmatched junction bases numbered 9, after V lost 1 base and J lost 9 bases. Germline V lookup: CDR1 SGHTA, CDR2 FQGNSA. The CDR3 is 16 amino acids. This CDR3 reads CASSLEQDRGLGTQYF. In DNA form, the CDR3 reads TGTGCCAGCAGCTTAGAACAGGACAGGGGGCTAGGGACGCAGTATTTT.

The rearrangement links TRBV25-1 to TRBJ2-5; perhaps TRBD1 as D (6 bases). The J call may be in error: the DNA end matches TRBJ2-7 better. This CDR3 contains 15 residues. Germline CDR1 reads MGHDK; CDR2 reads SYGVNS. CDR3 DNA: TGTGCCAGCAGTGAATATGAAGGGGGTGATCACGAGCAGTACTTC. Protein sequence: CASSEYEGGDHEQYF.

This clone was counted a few times. This chain joins TRBV6-5 and TRBJ2-1, with TRBD2 matching 7 bases. Trimming at V came to 6 bases and at J to 9 bases, leaving 11 bases not matched to a gene. CDR1 MNHEY and CDR2 SVGAGI come from the germline V gene. There are 14 residues in the CDR3. CDR3 loop: CASSPGSWGGEQFF. DNA of the CDR3: TGTGCCAGCAGCCCCGGTAGCTGGGGGGGTGAGCAGTTCTTC.

This clone was detected a few times. The chain couples TRBV4-3 to TRBJ1-4; no reliable D call. V shed 4 bases and J shed 0 bases, with 6 bases lying between them. The CDR3 runs 14 residues. Germline CDR1 and CDR2: LGHNA and YSLEER. The CDR3 nucleotides read TGCGCCAGCAGCCGAGTATCAACTAATGAAAAACTGTTTTTT. This encodes CASSRVSTNEKLFF.

V is TRBV2 and J is TRBJ2-7, with 9 nucleotides matching TRBD1. Germline V gives CDR1 SNHLY, CDR2 FYNNEI. The CDR3 extends over 13 amino acids. The J segment lost 6 bases and the V segment lost 5 bases, leaving 5 bases of the junction unmatched. The CDR3 reads CASSRGQGSEQYF. The CDR3 DNA follows: TGTGCCAGCAGTAGGGGACAGGGAAGCGAGCAGTACTTC.

The J gene is TRBJ1-2, the V gene TRBV9; unclear D gene. With 6 bases removed from V and 4 bases from J, the gap between germline ends came to 10 bases. This CDR3 spans 12 amino acids. Germline CDR1 SGDLS, CDR2 YYNGEE. DNA of the CDR3: TGTGCCAGCACCGCGAGTAGCTATGGCTACACCTTC. This translates into CASTASSYGYTF.

V usage is TRBV28 and J usage is TRBJ2-4, with D possibly being TRBD2 (5 bases). Per the germline V gene, CDR1 is MDHEN and CDR2 is SYDVKM. The V and J ends lost 10 bases and 16 bases respectively, with 23 bases between them. CDR3 length: 12 residues. Here the CDR3 DNA reads TGTGCCATCTCCGAGGGAAAGGGAAAGGTATACTTC. Its translation: CAISEGKGKVYF. Using reference TRBV28 and TRBJ2-4 for the parts outside the CDR3, the full variable domain is DVKVTQSSRYLVKRTGEKVFLECVQDMDHENMFWYRQDPGLGLRLIYFSYDVKMKEKGDIPEGYSVSREKKERFSLILESASTNQTSMYLCAISEGKGKVYFGAGTRLSVL.

This sequence joins TRBV6-5 and TRBJ2-5; 12 bases line up with TRBD1. The CDR3 runs 14 residues. The V gene end was trimmed by 6 bases and the J gene end by 4 bases; junction bases not matched to a gene: 3. Germline CDR1 reads MNHEY; CDR2 reads SVGAGI. This CDR3 reads CASRRDRGPETQYF. The CDR3 coding sequence is TGTGCCAGCAGAAGGGACAGGGGGCCAGAGACCCAGTACTTC.

This chain connects TRBV10-3 to TRBJ2-1; 11 positions agree with TRBD2. The V and J ends lost 2 bases and 6 bases, in that order; junction bases with no gene match: 3. CDR3 length: 15 amino acids. Germline V gives CDR1 ENHRY, CDR2 SYGVKD. CDR3 sequence reads: CAISEGTSGGNEQFF. CDR3 in DNA: TGTGCCATCAGTGAGGGGACTAGCGGAGGCAATGAGCAGTTCTTC.

This chain connects TRBV9 to TRBJ2-3; 7 positions match TRBD1. The CDR3 loop spans 16 amino acids. The germline V gene encodes CDR1 SGDLS and CDR2 YYNGEE. The V and J ends lost 4 bases and 5 bases, in that order; junction bases with no gene match: 13. CDR3 residues: CASSPRTGLPGDTQYF. In nucleotides, the CDR3 is TGTGCCAGCAGCCCCCGGACAGGCCTCCCAGGAGATACGCAGTATTTT.